The text below deals with one T cell receptor beta chain. There is no known antigen for this receptor. Base qualities are missing; no much larger clone stands one base away. CDR1 SEHNR and CDR2 FQNEAQ were looked up in the germline V gene (reference sequence). V and J are truncated by 4 bases and 7 bases respectively, leaving an intervening sequence of 16 bases. The CDR3 has 15 amino acids, counting the end cysteine and phenylalanine. CDR3 DNA is the only sequence kept; it has 45 bases, read in frame from the first base. These data are taken from a study of cytomegalovirus exposure and HLA in healthy donors (dated by TCRdb to 2017 to 2019). Notes on the research overall: According to an earlier analysis of several hundred of the donors, about 179 million T cells yielded roughly 110 million unique TCR beta sequences and around 300 Gb of sequence data. Of the 350 to 450 genotyped donors, approximately 83% fell in the genetic ancestry cluster associated with self-reported Caucasian donors. Donor age, sex, ethnicity and CMV serostatus were compiled alongside the repertoire data. HLA typing included class I and class II loci at four-digit resolution. A later analysis re-examined previously published TCR beta repertoires from several hundred donors and added high-resolution HLA genotyping to investigate patterns of TCR occurrence. A later genetic analysis took genome-wide SNP genotypes for 398 of the 666 donors and used that subset as a discovery cohort. Roughly 300 gigabases of sequencing data and approximately 85 million unique TCR sequences were included in an early release covering 500 to 750 HLA-typed donors. To predict cytomegalovirus infection status, the study brought together high-throughput TCR immunosequencing, statistical association of individual TCRs with disease status, and machine learning. Rather than using new phenotypic data, the later analysis identified candidate immune exposures from TCR beta sequences and from how often those sequences occurred across donors. All discovery cohort repertoires had been generated using a single sequencing platform. Roughly five DR-DQ haplotypes were handled as single units for association and clustering, since linkage in the cohort was strong. In an earlier analysis of several hundred of the donors, high-throughput TCR beta sequencing was used to judge whether each TCR beta V gene segment behaved as functional or pseudogenic. The T cell repertoires of 670 or so subjects were profiled by immunosequencing and related to cytomegalovirus serostatus. A separate validation cohort of roughly 130 different subjects was used in addition to the approximately 700-subject first cohort. Among 300 to 450 genotyped donors of the cohort, an average of 235,054 unique TCR beta nucleotide sequences were sequenced per donor, about a sixth of them non-productive. Typing coverage varied by locus: about 629-640 donors for A, B, C, DRB1 and DQB1; some 520 for DQA1; over 600 for DPA1; about 450 for DPB1. The study aimed to test whether cataloging public T cell receptors could reveal signatures of past pathogen exposure. General findings and caveats noted by the study authors: According to a later analysis, parvovirus B19, influenza, CMV and Epstein-Barr virus appeared linked to several top co-occurrence clusters. A total of roughly 160 TCR beta chains were listed by the study as associated with cytomegalovirus. A later analysis found that TCR association rates varied across HLA loci, with DRB1 alleles showing the most associated TCRs and HLA-C alleles the fewest. Broadly in line with IMGT annotations, most TCR beta V segments showed up in productive rearrangements about 87% or about 30% of the time in an earlier analysis of a few hundred of the donors. When HLA alleles, especially DR and DQ, strongly co-occurred, TCR associations were difficult to assign to individual alleles. Presence/absence analyses assumed roughly uniform sequencing depth across donors, an assumption that may not hold. A later analysis found that most CMV-associated TCR beta chains appeared HLA-restricted, with HLA associations seemingly driven largely by CMV exposure. Because HLA typing was missing for some donors at each locus, association tests included only the typed subset. The authors suggested that the approach could potentially be extended to other disease states and immunological phenotypes. At a false discovery rate of 0.05, a later analysis linked fewer than 20,000 TCR beta sequences to specific HLA alleles. While some public TCRs were present in many individuals, most TCR sequences turned up only very rarely across donors. A few of the identified cytomegalovirus-associated TCR beta chains were confirmed in vitro to be specific for cytomegalovirus antigens. The sequencing pipeline was judged likely to have produced a cluster of highly shared sequence variants as a technical artifact. Only TCR beta chains were sequenced in this cohort, and the absence of alpha or paired-chain data limited detectable features. Correlated functional status among segregating V segments might reflect linkage disequilibrium, but an unknown experimental factor could not be ruled out. The classifier was reported to diagnose cytomegalovirus status with high specificity and sensitivity in both the original and validation cohorts. A later genetic analysis reported fewer N-insertions in productive TCRs among donors in an Asian-associated ancestry cluster than the approximately 670-donor mean. An association between a missense DCLRE1C variant and V-gene and J-gene trimming of TCR beta chains was found in a later genetic analysis and replicated in an independent cohort. A further reported finding was that TCR beta sequences accurately predicted the HLA-A and HLA-B alleles for most subjects in the first cohort. Because counts were too low, around 17 rarely observed V segments, including chromosome 9 orphons, were left out of the earlier analysis of over 550 of the donors. CMV serostatus was the only immune exposure information available for the cohort. Because the 87-base-pair reads could not distinguish some IMGT-functional V segments, including TRBV6-2 and TRBV6-3, those segments were excluded. In a later analysis, HLA-associated TCR beta chains showed more clonal expansion and lower generation probabilities than non-associated chains that were equally common.

The cohort consisted of 670 or so healthy bone marrow donors. All cohort members were sampled while nominally healthy, although unrecorded immune exposures were likely present. The donor tested CMV seronegative and was one of the 352 seronegative cohort members. A peripheral blood sample was provided by each donor, and peripheral blood mononuclear cells were used for TCR beta sequencing. The Qiagen DNeasy Blood Extraction Kit was used to extract genomic DNA from the blood cell samples. The protocol used for the library was the immunoSEQ multiplex PCR assay. For the multiplex PCR, a mixture combining 60 forward primers for TCR Vbeta segments and 13 reverse primers for TCR Jbeta segments was used. A multiplex PCR assay on genomic DNA amplified the CDR3 region of rearranged TCR beta genes. The amplified TCR beta libraries were sequenced on the Illumina HiSeq System as 87-base-pair reads. In the authors' own workflow: Across the 670 or so repertoires, a later analysis counted 80 million or so unique TCR beta chains, around 11 million of which were shared by at least two donors. To remove PCR and sequencing errors, raw reads were error-corrected and collapsed into unique sequences using a nearest-neighbor algorithm that merged closely related sequences. Alignment of CDR3 sequences to IMGT reference sequences was used to assign V, D and J gene segments. For a sequence to be retained, at least a six-nucleotide match to both a V gene segment and a J gene segment was required. Rearrangements were classified as productive when the CDR3 lacked stop codons and remained in frame with V and J, and all other rearrangements were classified as non-productive. CDR3 was defined by IMGT convention, running from the second conserved V-encoded cysteine to the conserved J-encoded phenylalanine. The earlier analysis of 587 of the donors excluded any sequence lacking an unambiguous match to a single V gene segment. An earlier analysis of about 590 of the donors classified V segments as functional when productive rearrangements were above 56.7% and as segregating when the standard deviation between donors was above 5%. A statistical classification framework was developed to diagnose cytomegalovirus status using the catalog of TCR beta chain sequences. In a later analysis, V and J genes were assigned by comparing TCR nucleotide sequences against IMGT/GENE-DB human TR gene sequences. Using the TCRdist pipeline, a later analysis assigned CDR3 sequences along with most-parsimonious VDJ recombination scenarios. In a later analysis, each TCR beta chain was defined by its CDR3 amino acid sequence together with its V-gene family, and reads without a unique V-gene family were excluded. In a later analysis, a few hundred highly shared, low-generation-probability nucleotide sequences were removed to address suspected cross-contamination and a sequencing artifact. In a later analysis, a clonal expansion index was calculated for each public chain from normalized within-repertoire ranks of inferred template counts. In a later analysis, generation probabilities were computed with a VDJ recombination model fitted to out-of-frame rearrangements, and the resulting probabilities were checked against IGoR. In a later analysis, TCR-TCR, TCR-HLA and TCR-CMV co-occurrence was scored with hypergeometric tests, and a repertoire-size bias correction was applied to TCR pairs. To estimate false discovery rates, a later analysis permuted the HLA or CMV assignments 20 times. In a later analysis, co-occurring TCRs were grouped using DBSCAN, and TCRdist sequence similarity was added for clustering within HLA-allele-positive subsets. Repertoires with fewer than 30,000 or more than 120,000 public chains, plus five repertoires with anomalous nucleotide sharing, were excluded from co-occurrence clustering. Entries here come from immuneACCESS through TCRdb and include only in-frame sequences with V and J called. Some clones fail to appear in such tables; in the studies checked, an unresolved V gene covers under half of the shortfall, and the cause of the remainder is unknown. The DNA gave D and trimming, while V, J and clone size come from that table. The sample has roughly 69,000 clones on record, roughly two thirds of them singletons. The ten largest clones capture 5.4% of the sample.

The clonotype originates from a man in his fifties in good health and CMV-seronegative. The sample comprised PBMCs. The chain employs TRBV7-9 and TRBJ1-4; TRBD1 is a weak D gene call, 5 bases matching. The CDR3 loop reads CASSSNGQRGEKLFF. Read as DNA, the sequence is TGTGCCAGCAGCTCAAACGGGCAAAGGGGTGAAAAACTGTTTTTT.